The sequence of this T cell receptor (beta chain) was determined in a study of blood T cell repertoires in COVID-19. Here immunoSEQ multiplex PCR was the method, and the copy in TCRdb shows in-frame clones only, minus some. The repertoire holds roughly 250,000 clones, with 70% to 90% as singletons. Germline CDR1 reads MDHEN; CDR2 reads SYDVKM. The CDR3 consists of 16 residues. V lost 4 bases to trimming and J lost 4 bases; unmatched junction nucleotides: 7. This clone was seen only once. The chain carries TRBV28 and TRBJ2-7; 13 nucleotides align to TRBD2. The sample consisted of peripheral blood. The source of this sequence is a woman in her forties or fifties with acute or convalescent COVID-19. CDR3 nucleotides: TGTGCCAGCAGTTCCGGACTAGCGGGAGCCACGTACGAGCAGTACTTC. Its protein product is CASSSGLAGATYEQYF.